This entry lists 21 T cell receptor beta chains sequenced from one sample in a study of cytomegalovirus exposure and HLA in healthy donors (TCRdb year 2017). Library creation used the immunoSEQ multiplex PCR assay. For the multiplex PCR, a mixture combining 60 forward primers for TCR Vbeta segments and 13 reverse primers for TCR Jbeta segments was used. TCRdb obtained this table from immuneACCESS and retained in-frame rearrangements with V and J assigned. These tables miss some clones; where compared with another copy, unresolved V genes account for less than half of the shortfall, and the remainder is unexplained. Present in this sample are some 190,000 clones, around nine tenths of which were seen just once. The ten largest clones add up to more than 1.5% of the sample. The specimen sequenced was PBMCs. These TCRs come from a woman under 30 in good health and CMV-seronegative.

This chain uses TRBV5-1 with TRBJ1-6; TRBD1 is a possible D gene (6 bases). Germline V gives CDR1 SGHRS, CDR2 YFSETQ. The CDR3 spans 15 residues. The ends were cut back, 0 bases at V and 9 bases at J, with 13 bases in the middle. CDR3 coding DNA: TGCGCCAGCAGCTTGGATGGGGGCTTCGGTTCACCCCTCCACTTT. Its protein is CASSLDGGFGSPLHF.

This clone was counted a few times. The V gene is TRBV21-1, the J gene TRBJ2-7; the table assigns TRBD1, which was not confirmed against the DNA. TRBV21-1 is deemed a pseudogene. The CDR3 contains 16 residues. CDR3 DNA: TGTGCCAGCAGCATCATCCCGGCAGGGAACTCCTACGAGCAGTACTTC. Translated: CASSIIPAGNSYEQYF.

The table lists this clone with a few counts. The chain uses TRBV2 and TRBJ1-1; no reliable D call. V was cut by 5 bases and J by 8 bases, with 9 bases left in between. The CDR3 is made up of 11 amino acids. The germline V gene encodes CDR1 SNHLY and CDR2 FYNNEI. CDR3 residues: CASSPDLEAFF. CDR3 coding DNA: TGTGCCAGCAGTCCCGACTTGGAAGCTTTCTTT.

This clone appeared a single time. The V gene is TRBV9, the J gene TRBJ2-1, with 11 bases that match TRBD2. The CDR3 totals 19 residues. Trimming took 5 bases from V and 0 from J; bases not matched to a gene: 13. Germline loops: CDR1 SGDLS, CDR2 YYNGEE. The CDR3 sequence is CASSRQAGLAESSYNEQFF. CDR3 coding DNA: TGTGCCAGCAGTAGGCAAGCGGGACTAGCGGAAAGCTCCTACAATGAGCAGTTCTTC. Full variable domain (missing parts from reference TRBV9 and TRBJ2-1): DSGVTQTPKHLITATGQRVTLRCSPRSGDLSVYWYQQSLDQGLQFLIQYYNGEERAKGNILERFSAQQFPDLHSELNLSSLELGDSALYFCASSRQAGLAESSYNEQFFGPGTRLTVL.

The rearrangement links TRBV6-4 to TRBJ2-7, with TRBD2 matching 14 bases. V shed 3 bases and J 6 bases; nucleotides not matched to a gene: 4. This CDR3 region has 15 residues. Looked up from germline, CDR1 is MRHNA and CDR2 is SNTAGT. This CDR3 is CASSEGLAGVSEQYF. The CDR3 DNA follows: TGTGCCAGCAGTGAGGGACTAGCGGGAGTTTCCGAGCAGTACTTC.

V is TRBV7-2 and J is TRBJ2-3; 9 nucleotides align to TRBD1. The germline V gene encodes CDR1 SGHTA and CDR2 FQGNSA. The CDR3 is made up of 15 amino acids. J lost 6 bases, V lost 2 bases, and 6 bases had no gene match. In DNA, the CDR3 is TGTGCCAGCAGCTTAACAGGGGGCATGGGGGATACGCAGTATTTT. It codes for CASSLTGGMGDTQYF.

This clone appeared a few times. V gene TRBV5-1 combines with J gene TRBJ1-1, with TRBD1 matching 8 bases. Germline CDR1 SGHRS, CDR2 YFSETQ. CDR3 length equals 15 residues. Germline trimming cut 0 bases from V and 1 base from J; bases unmatched to any gene: 2. The CDR3 bases are TGCGCCAGCAGCTTGGCCGGGACAGGGAACACTGAAGCTTTCTTT. This gives the protein CASSLAGTGNTEAFF. The full variable domain, completed using reference TRBV5-1 and TRBJ1-1, is KAGVTQTPRYLIKTRGQQVTLSCSPISGHRSVSWYQQTPGQGLQFLFEYFSETQRNKGNFPGRFSGRQFSNSRSEMNVSTLELGDSALYLCASSLAGTGNTEAFFGQGTRLTVV.

This rearrangement joins TRBV5-4 to TRBJ1-4; no definite D call. The CDR3 is 12 amino acids. The V gene's germline CDR1 is SGHNT and CDR2 YYREEE (reference sequence). The germline V and J ends were trimmed by 9 bases and 2 bases, with 8 bases remaining between them. CDR3 bases: TGTGCCACCCAGTCGACTAATGAAAAACTGTTTTTT. This translates into CATQSTNEKLFF.

The chain recombines TRBV9 with TRBJ1-3; D ambiguous. V shed 1 base and J shed 0 bases, with 5 bases lying between them. This CDR3 spans 14 amino acids. Germline CDR1 is SGDLS and CDR2 is YYNGEE. The CDR3 protein is CASSVSSSGNTIYF. In DNA form, the CDR3 reads TGTGCCAGCAGCGTATCCTCCTCTGGAAACACCATATATTTT.

The chain's CDR3 is CASSYSRGGNYGYTF. Written as DNA, the CDR3 is TGTGCCAGCAGTTACTCTCGGGGAGGTAACTATGGCTACACCTTC. The chain couples TRBV6-5 to TRBJ1-2; D gene unclear. Germline V lookup: CDR1 MNHEY, CDR2 SVGAGI. Between the trimmed V and J ends, which lost 0 bases and 1 base, there was a span of 9 bases. This CDR3 has 15 amino acids.

The V gene is TRBV5-1, the J gene TRBJ2-4; TRBD2 is a possible D gene (5 bases). Trimming stripped 1 base from V and 8 bases from J, with 19 bases between. Per germline, CDR1 SGHRS and CDR2 YFSETQ. This CDR3 comprises 16 residues. CDR3 nucleotide sequence: TGCGCCAGCAGCTTGTTAACCTCCGGAACCGGGGACATTCAGTACTTC. Its protein is CASSLLTSGTGDIQYF.

The rearrangement joins TRBV15 to TRBJ2-1; 7 bases agree with TRBD1. Germline V lookup: CDR1 LNHNV, CDR2 YYDKDF (reference sequence). V shed 5 bases, J shed 5 bases, and the junction held 9 bases outside the gene matches. This CDR3 is 15 amino acids long. Here the CDR3 reads CATSDTGEWDNEQFF. The DNA of the CDR3 is TGTGCCACCAGCGATACAGGGGAGTGGGACAATGAGCAGTTCTTC.

V gene TRBV29-1 combines with J gene TRBJ1-1, with unresolved D. CDR3 length equals 10 residues. Germline assignment: CDR1 SQVTM and CDR2 ANQGSEA. Trimming removed 6 bases from V and 5 bases from J, with 7 bases in between. This CDR3 is CSVGGTEAFF. CDR3 coding DNA: TGCAGCGTCGGAGGGACTGAAGCTTTCTTT.

Regarding this clone: One end of the junction does not line up with germline, which may come from a read error. DNA for the CDR3: TGTTCCAGCACACCTACAGGGGTCGGCTACACCTTC. Translation gives CSSTPTGVGYTF. V gene TRBV7-9 combines with J gene TRBJ1-2; 7 bases match TRBD1. CDR1 and CDR2 (germline): SEHNR, FQNEAQ (reference sequence). The CDR3 length is 12 residues.

The CDR3 region is CASSWSGRAESDTQYF. The DNA for the CDR3 is TGTGCCAGCAGCTGGAGCGGGAGGGCGGAATCTGATACGCAGTATTTT. The chain carries TRBV5-6 and TRBJ2-3; 10 nucleotides align to TRBD2. V lost 3 bases and J lost 6; bases outside the gene matches: 10. CDR3 length: 16 residues. Germline loops: CDR1 SGHDT, CDR2 YYEEEE.

The V call is TRBV6-5, the J call TRBJ1-2; 9 bases are shared with TRBD1. Trimming removed 4 bases from V and 4 bases from J; junction bases left unmatched: 7. This CDR3 contains 15 residues. Germline CDR1 MNHEY, CDR2 SVGAGI. Here the CDR3 DNA reads TGTGCCAGCAGTTCCCTACCGGGACAGGGCTATGGCTACACCTTC. The encoded protein is CASSSLPGQGYGYTF.

There are a few counts of this clone. The rearrangement links TRBV7-8 to TRBJ1-1; D is unclear. Trimming stripped 0 bases from V and 7 bases from J, with 9 bases between. The germline V gene encodes CDR1 SGHVS and CDR2 FQNEAQ. This CDR3 has 13 residues. CDR3 in amino acids: CASSLARGFEAFF. The CDR3 DNA follows: TGTGCCAGCAGCTTAGCCCGGGGTTTTGAAGCTTTCTTT. Full variable domain (outside the CDR3, taken from reference TRBV7-8 and TRBJ1-1): GAGVSQSPRYKVAKRGQDVALRCDPISGHVSLFWYQQALGQGPEFLTYFQNEAQLDKSGLPSDRFFAERPEGSVSTLKIQRTQQEDSAVYLCASSLARGFEAFFGQGTRLTVV.

This clone was picked up a small number of times. This chain joins TRBV27 and TRBJ2-3, with TRBD1 matching 8 bases. Germline V gene lookup returns CDR1 MNHEY and CDR2 SMNVEV (reference sequence). CDR3 length: 15 residues. After removal of 3 bases from V and 7 bases from J, the junction contained 9 bases not matched to a gene. The DNA of the CDR3 is TGTGCCAGCAGTTTTTCAGGGGGCGACGGATATACGCAGTATTTT. This translates into CASSFSGGDGYTQYF.

V gene TRBV7-9 combines with J gene TRBJ1-2; the match to TRBD1 covers 7 bases. The germline CDR1 and CDR2 sequences are SEHNR and FQNEAQ (reference sequence). V shed 1 base, J shed 8 bases, and the junction held 4 bases outside the gene matches. The CDR3 spans 13 residues. The CDR3 loop reads CASSLVPGGGYTF. CDR3 in DNA: TGTGCCAGCAGCTTAGTACCAGGGGGGGGCTACACCTTC.

This clone was detected a few times. The chain employs TRBV6-1 and TRBJ1-1, with a possible D match to TRBD1 (5 bases). This CDR3 spans 15 amino acids. V was pared by 7 bases and J by 0 bases, with 15 bases between. The germline V gene has CDR1 MNHNS and CDR2 SASEGT. The CDR3 DNA sequence: TGTGCCAGCACCCCAACTGGGGCCATGAACACTGAAGCTTTCTTT. It yields the protein CASTPTGAMNTEAFF.

This clone showed up just a few times. The rearrangement uses TRBV19 and TRBJ2-1; TRBD2 agrees at 7 bases. Per germline, CDR1 LNHDA and CDR2 SQIVND (reference sequence). This CDR3 is 15 amino acids long. V lost 4 bases to trimming and J lost 6 bases; unmatched junction nucleotides: 9. The CDR3 sequence is CASSTGGGVLNEQFF. In nucleotides, the CDR3 is TGTGCCAGTAGTACTGGGGGGGGAGTTCTCAATGAGCAGTTCTTC.